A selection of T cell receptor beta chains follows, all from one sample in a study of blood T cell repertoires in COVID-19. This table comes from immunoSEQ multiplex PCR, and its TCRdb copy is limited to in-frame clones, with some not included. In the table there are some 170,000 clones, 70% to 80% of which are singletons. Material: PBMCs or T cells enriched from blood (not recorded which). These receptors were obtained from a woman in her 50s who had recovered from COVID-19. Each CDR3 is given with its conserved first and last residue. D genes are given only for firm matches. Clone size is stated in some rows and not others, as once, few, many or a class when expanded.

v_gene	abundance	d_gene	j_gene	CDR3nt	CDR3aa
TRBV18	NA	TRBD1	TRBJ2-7	TGTGCCAGCTCACCACCGGTTGCAGGGGGCGCAGTAGGCGAGCAGTACTTC	CASSPPVAGGAVGEQYF
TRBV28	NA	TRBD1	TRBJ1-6	TGTGCCACTACAGGGGCCTCTGGTTCACCCCTCCACTTT	CATTGASGSPLHF
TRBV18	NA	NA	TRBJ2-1	TGTGCCAGCTCACCACCCAGCTCCTACAATGAGCAGTTCTTC	CASSPPSSYNEQFF
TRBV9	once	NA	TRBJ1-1	TGTGCCAGCAGCGTAGCAGGGAACACTGAAGCTTTCTTT	CASSVAGNTEAFF
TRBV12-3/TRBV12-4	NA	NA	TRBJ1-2	TGTGCCAGCAGTTTGGGGACACCGAGTGGCTACACCTTC	CASSLGTPSGYTF
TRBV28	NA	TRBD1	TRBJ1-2	TGTGCCAGCAGTTCTAGCAGGGGGCGAGACTATGGCTACACCTTC	CASSSSRGRDYGYTF
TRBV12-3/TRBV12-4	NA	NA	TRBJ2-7	TGTGCCAGCAGCAGGGGCATCTACGAGCAGTACTTC	CASSRGIYEQYF
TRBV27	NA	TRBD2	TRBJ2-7	TGTGCCACTTCGATCCGGCCTAGCGGGATCTACGAGCAGTACTTC	CATSIRPSGIYEQYF
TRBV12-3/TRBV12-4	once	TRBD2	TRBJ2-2	TGTGCCAGCAGACCTAGCGGGTCCGGGGAGCTGTTTTTT	CASRPSGSGELFF
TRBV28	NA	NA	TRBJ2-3	TGTGCCAGCAGCCGCCCTCCTCCGACATATACAGATACGCAGTATTTT	CASSRPPPTYTDTQYF
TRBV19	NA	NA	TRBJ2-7	TGTGCCAGTAACTCCGACAGGAGAGGAAGCAAGCAGTACTTC	CASNSDRRGSKQYF
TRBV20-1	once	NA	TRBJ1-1	TGCAGTGCTAGTCGGAGGAACACTGAAGCTTTCTTT	CSASRRNTEAFF
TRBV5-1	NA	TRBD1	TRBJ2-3	TGCGCCAGCAGCCGTCTTGGAGACAGGGGGACAGATACGCAGTATTTT	CASSRLGDRGTDTQYF
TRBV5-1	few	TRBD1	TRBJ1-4	TGCGCCAGCAGCCGCTACGAGGGACAGGTACATGAAAAACTGTTTTTT	CASSRYEGQVHEKLFF
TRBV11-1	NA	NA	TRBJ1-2	TGTGCCAGCAGCTTAGCCCCAGGAAACTATGGCTACACCTTC	CASSLAPGNYGYTF
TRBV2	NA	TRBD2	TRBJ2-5	TGTGCCAGCAGGACTAGCGGGGTCCTCCAAGAGACCCAGTACTTC	CASRTSGVLQETQYF